This T cell receptor beta chain comes out of a study of blood T cell repertoires in COVID-19. Libraries were prepared by immunoSEQ multiplex PCR; TCRdb keeps only in-frame clonotypes and omits some of them. The sample consists of 150,000 to 200,000 clones, about four fifths of them appearing once. Sequencing was carried out using peripheral blood. The receptor's source is a woman in her 70s with acute or convalescent COVID-19.

DNA of the CDR3: TGTGCCACCAGCAGAGGCGGGGGCACTGAAGCTTTCTTT. It codes for CATSRGGGTEAFF. The chain combines TRBV15 with TRBJ1-1; possibly TRBD1 for D (5 bases). The CDR3 consists of 13 residues. Germline V gene data show CDR1 as LNHNV and CDR2 as YYDKDF (reference sequence). V dropped 1 base and J dropped 4 bases, with 7 bases sitting between them.